One and the same sample provided the 7 T cell receptor beta chains below, sequenced in a study of T cell responses to AZD1222 COVID-19 vaccine. Profiled with immunoSEQ multiplex PCR; TCRdb holds only in-frame clones, not every one. The data hold about 150,000 clones, with approximately 87% observed a single time. Source: peripheral blood, taken on day 0 of MenACWY control vaccination. Receptor source: an adult in good health.

The chain uses TRBV6-1 and TRBJ1-5; D is perhaps TRBD1 (6 bases). V was trimmed by 2 bases and J by 4 bases, leaving 15 bases between them. Germline assignment: CDR1 MNHNS and CDR2 SASEGT. The CDR3 loop spans 16 amino acids. The CDR3 DNA follows: TGTGCCAGCAGTGAACTCAGGGGAGCTCCAAATCAGCCCCAGCATTTT. Residues: CASSELRGAPNQPQHF.

J is TRBJ2-6 and V is TRBV4-2, with D hard to call. Germline V CDR1 and CDR2: LGHNA, YNFKEQ. V lost 8 bases and J lost 2, with 4 bases in between. The CDR3 contains 12 residues. Written as DNA, the CDR3 is TGTGCCAGCCTGACTGGGGCCAACGTCCTGACTTTC. Protein sequence: CASLTGANVLTF.

V gene TRBV19 combines with J gene TRBJ1-4; 8 nucleotides align to TRBD1. Germline assignment: CDR1 LNHDA and CDR2 SQIVND (reference sequence). J was trimmed by 8 bases and V by 5 bases; bases with no gene match: 10. The CDR3 runs to 15 residues. Here the CDR3 DNA reads TGTGCCAGTAGTTCACACAGGGGGGCTCGGGAAAAACTGTTTTTT. This encodes CASSSHRGAREKLFF.

The gene calls are TRBV27 and TRBJ2-3, with a tentative D call TRBD2 (5 bases). Germline V gives CDR1 MNHEY, CDR2 SMNVEV (reference sequence). The CDR3 sequence is 15 residues long. With 5 bases removed from V and 0 bases from J, the gap between germline ends came to 12 bases. CDR3 DNA sequence: TGTGCCAGCAGTCACGCCCTAGCCAGCACAGATACGCAGTATTTT. It encodes CASSHALASTDTQYF.

V is TRBV6-5 and J is TRBJ2-1; D uncertain. V lost 6 bases, J lost 5 bases, and 8 bases lay in between. CDR1 MNHEY and CDR2 SVGAGI come from the germline V gene. CDR3 size: 12 residues. This CDR3 reads CASSPGNNEQFF. DNA of the CDR3: TGTGCCAGCAGCCCCGGAAACAATGAGCAGTTCTTC.

The chain has TRBV24-1 and TRBJ1-5; a possible D gene is TRBD1 (5 bases). Trimming shortened V by 2 bases and J by 5 bases, and 15 bases separated the two germline ends. The CDR3 covers 16 residues. In germline, CDR1 is KGHDR, CDR2 SFDVKD. CDR3 coding DNA: TGTGCCACCAGTGATTCCAACCCAGGGCCCGATCAGCCCCAGCATTTT. This codes for CATSDSNPGPDQPQHF.

The V gene is TRBV21-1, the J gene TRBJ1-2. TRBV21-1 is described as a pseudogene. CDR3 length equals 16 residues. Here the CDR3 reads CASNPPLGKLWYGYTF. The CDR3 nucleotides are TGTGCCAGCAACCCGCCGTTGGGGAAACTATGGTATGGCTACACCTTC.